This T cell receptor beta chain comes out of a study of control samples from healthy donors and cancer patients. Trimming stripped 6 bases from V and 0 bases from J, with 8 bases between. This CDR3 is built from 13 residues. Germline V gene sequence: CDR1 MDHEN, CDR2 SYDVKM. Profiling relied on immunoSEQ multiplex PCR, and the TCRdb table lists in-frame clones only, not all of them. The profile shows 350,000 to 450,000 clones, around 90% of them singletons. Sequences were obtained from PBMCs. This TCR derives from a man between 35 and 55 years old with head and neck cancer. V usage is TRBV28 and J usage is TRBJ1-2, with D unresolved. The CDR3 DNA reads TGTGCCAGCAGGACCGGTGCTAACTATGGCTACACCTTC. This gives the protein CASRTGANYGYTF.